This TCR beta chain was found in a study of shared clonotypes between healthy human individuals. Study-level results: Between a handful of donors, naive CD4 clonotypes were shared at a level of about 5%.

Of note for this clone: As yet, its antigen is unknown.

The ends lost 0 bases at V and 7 bases at J; junction bases unmatched: 8. Germline values: CDR1 LGHNT, CDR2 FRNRAP. The CDR3 spans 16 residues. Some clones are missing from TCRdb's copy, which holds only in-frame ones; the method was immunoSEQ multiplex PCR. The sample has about 1 million clones, more than 65% seen once. Participating donors were healthy, HIV-negative adults free of recent acute infections or vaccinations. The TCR originated in a young man in good health. The sample comprised memory CD4+ T cells sorted from blood. Regarding subset: CD45RA-negative fraction. The genes are TRBV12-5 and TRBJ2-1; 8 bases fit TRBD2. The chain's CDR3 is CASGLVVSSGMNEQFF. The CDR3 coding sequence is TGTGCTAGTGGTTTGGTAGTGAGTAGCGGGATGAATGAGCAGTTCTTC.